This TCR beta chain is from a study of cytomegalovirus exposure and HLA in healthy donors. Findings and caveats of the study: Some public TCRs appeared in many individuals, while most sequences were rare.

While the first cohort had 600 to 800 subjects, the donors belonged to the separate validation cohort of over a hundred subjects. As concerns this clone: Antigen specificity is unknown.

Per the germline V gene, CDR1 is MNHEY and CDR2 is SVGAGI. The CDR3 runs 14 residues. Trimming took off 6 bases at V and 2 bases at J, with 13 bases between the two ends. The repertoire was sequenced with immunoSEQ multiplex PCR; TCRdb's copy has only in-frame clones and lacks some. The sample holds approximately 300,000 clones, 86% seen once. The receptor comes from a woman aged 18 to 35 in good health and CMV-seronegative. The chain recombines TRBV6-5 with TRBJ1-1; the D is unclear. The sequenced material came from PBMCs. DNA of the CDR3: TGTGCCAGCAGCCCCAGGAACGTAAACACTGAAGCTTTCTTT. Translated, it gives CASSPRNVNTEAFF.